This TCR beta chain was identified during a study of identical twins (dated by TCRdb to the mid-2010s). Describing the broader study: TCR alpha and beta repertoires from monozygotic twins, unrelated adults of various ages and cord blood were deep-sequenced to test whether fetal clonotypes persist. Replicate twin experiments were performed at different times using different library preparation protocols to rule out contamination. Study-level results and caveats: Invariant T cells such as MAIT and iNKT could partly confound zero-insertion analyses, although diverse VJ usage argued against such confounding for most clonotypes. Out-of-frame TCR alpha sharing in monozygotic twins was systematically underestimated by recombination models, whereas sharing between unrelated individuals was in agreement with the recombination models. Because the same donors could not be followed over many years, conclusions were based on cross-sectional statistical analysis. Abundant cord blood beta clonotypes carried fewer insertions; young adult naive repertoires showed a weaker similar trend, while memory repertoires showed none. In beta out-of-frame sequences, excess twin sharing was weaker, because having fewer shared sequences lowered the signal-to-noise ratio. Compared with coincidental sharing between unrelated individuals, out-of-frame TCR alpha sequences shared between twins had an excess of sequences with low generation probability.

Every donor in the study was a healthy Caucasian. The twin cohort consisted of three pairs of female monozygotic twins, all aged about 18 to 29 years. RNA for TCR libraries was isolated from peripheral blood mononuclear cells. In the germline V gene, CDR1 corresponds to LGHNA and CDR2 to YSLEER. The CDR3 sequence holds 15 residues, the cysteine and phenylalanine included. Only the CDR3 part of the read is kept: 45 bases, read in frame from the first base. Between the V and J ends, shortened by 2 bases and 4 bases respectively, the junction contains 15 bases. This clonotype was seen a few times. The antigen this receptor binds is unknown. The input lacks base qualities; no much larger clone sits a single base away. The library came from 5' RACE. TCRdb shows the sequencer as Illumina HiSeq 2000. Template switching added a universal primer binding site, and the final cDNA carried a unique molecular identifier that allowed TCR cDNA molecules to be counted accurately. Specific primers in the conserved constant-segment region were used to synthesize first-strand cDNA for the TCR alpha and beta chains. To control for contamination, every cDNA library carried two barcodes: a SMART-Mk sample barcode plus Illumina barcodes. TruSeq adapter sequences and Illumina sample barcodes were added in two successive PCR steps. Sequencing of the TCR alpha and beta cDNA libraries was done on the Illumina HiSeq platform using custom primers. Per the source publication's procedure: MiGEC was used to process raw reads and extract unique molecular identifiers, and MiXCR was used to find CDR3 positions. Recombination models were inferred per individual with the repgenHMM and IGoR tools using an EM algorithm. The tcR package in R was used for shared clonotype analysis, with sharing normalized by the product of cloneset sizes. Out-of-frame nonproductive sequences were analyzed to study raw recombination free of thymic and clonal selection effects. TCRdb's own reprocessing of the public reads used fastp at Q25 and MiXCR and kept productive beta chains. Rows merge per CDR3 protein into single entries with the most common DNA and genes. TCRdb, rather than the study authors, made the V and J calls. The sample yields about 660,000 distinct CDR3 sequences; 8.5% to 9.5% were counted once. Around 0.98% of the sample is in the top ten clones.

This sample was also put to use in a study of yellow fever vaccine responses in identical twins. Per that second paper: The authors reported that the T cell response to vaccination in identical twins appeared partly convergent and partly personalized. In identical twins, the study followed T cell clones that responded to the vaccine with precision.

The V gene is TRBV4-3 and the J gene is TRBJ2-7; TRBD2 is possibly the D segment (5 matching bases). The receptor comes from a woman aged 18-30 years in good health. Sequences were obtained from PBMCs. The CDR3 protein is CASSQSTSPPYEQYF. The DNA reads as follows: TGCGCCAGCAGCCAAAGTACTAGTCCCCCTTACGAGCAGTACTTC.